Detailed here is one T cell receptor (beta chain). Its antigen is undetermined. The CDR3 runs 11 residues. J was trimmed by 7 bases and V by 8 bases; bases with no gene match: 2. CDR1 is MNHEY, CDR2 SVGAGI, per germline. This sample is part of a study of OX40 agonist ivuxolimab in advanced cancers. Measured with immunoSEQ multiplex PCR; TCRdb has only the in-frame clones, and not every one. This table holds 30,000 to 35,000 clones, approximately 89% found once. Findings and limits, study-wide: Dosing at 0.1 to 3.0 mg/kg was accompanied by clonal expansion of CD4+ and CD8+ blood T cells by week 6.

V is TRBV6-5 and J is TRBJ2-1; 7 nucleotides align to TRBD1. The sequence derives from an adult with an advanced solid tumor such as melanoma, head and neck, liver or kidney cancer. Material: CD4+ or CD8+ T cells sorted from blood, obtained in a trial of the OX40 agonist ivuxolimab. The CDR3 sequence is CASDRANEQFF. As DNA, the CDR3 is TGTGCCAGCGACAGGGCGAATGAGCAGTTCTTC.